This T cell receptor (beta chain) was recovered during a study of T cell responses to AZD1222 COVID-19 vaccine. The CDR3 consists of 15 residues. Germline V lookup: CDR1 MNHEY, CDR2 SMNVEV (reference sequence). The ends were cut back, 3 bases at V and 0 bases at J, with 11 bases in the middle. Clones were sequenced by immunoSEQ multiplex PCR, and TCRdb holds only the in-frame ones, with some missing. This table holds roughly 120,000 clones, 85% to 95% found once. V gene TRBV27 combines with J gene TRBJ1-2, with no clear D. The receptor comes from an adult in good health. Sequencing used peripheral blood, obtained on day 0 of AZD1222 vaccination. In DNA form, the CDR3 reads TGTGCCAGCAGTTTTGACCGCACCACTAACTATGGCTACACCTTC. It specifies CASSFDRTTNYGYTF.